This TCR beta chain was observed in a study of blood T cell repertoires in COVID-19. Germline V gene sequence: CDR1 SGHRS, CDR2 YFSETQ. The CDR3 extends over 14 amino acids. The V and J ends lost 0 bases and 3 bases respectively, with 8 bases between them. In the authors' workflow: Quantification of nucleated cells was approximated via reference gene primer amplification. Assay used: immunoSEQ multiplex PCR; TCRdb lists only in-frame clones, some missing. The DNA gave D and trimming, while V, J and clone size come from that table. The repertoire holds more than 200,000 clones, with around 87% as singletons. Those enrolled, adults aged roughly 18 to 90 years, came from 20 to 25 US areas. Cohort placement rested on clinical history that participants reported themselves. All recovered Cohort 3 donors got two negative PCRs, got clearance, or saw symptom resolution.

Material: PBMCs or T cells enriched from blood (not recorded which). The source is a woman between 50 and 59 years old who had recovered from COVID-19. The chain joins TRBV5-1 to TRBJ2-3; tentative D call: TRBD1 (5 bases). The CDR3 DNA is TGCGCCAGCAGCTTGGGACAGAGAACAGATACGCAGTATTTT. Translated: CASSLGQRTDTQYF. The complete variable domain, with remaining parts taken from reference TRBV5-1 and TRBJ2-3, reads KAGVTQTPRYLIKTRGQQVTLSCSPISGHRSVSWYQQTPGQGLQFLFEYFSETQRNKGNFPGRFSGRQFSNSRSEMNVSTLELGDSALYLCASSLGQRTDTQYFGPGTRLTVL.